The clone carrying this TCR beta chain was recorded a few times. These data originate in a study of shared T cell receptors in the human thymus. The assay was immunoSEQ multiplex PCR, and TCRdb's table has in-frame clones only and misses some. The table includes hundreds of thousands of clones, about 90% detected once. Trimming stripped 9 bases from V and 7 bases from J, with 22 bases between. This CDR3 spans 15 amino acids. CDR1 is SGDLS, CDR2 YYNGEE, per germline. The data were also submitted as part of a second study, on human thymus T cells. That source reports: Donors were healthy Finnish babies undergoing corrective operations for congenital heart defects. From resections taken during corrective heart surgery, the thymus tissue was obtained. What appeared biased in thymic and blood repertoires was the usage of V and J genes. Related research has reported that thymic repertoires overlap highly among unrelated individuals.

The sample comprised thymocytes. The gene calls are TRBV9 and TRBJ1-4; D gene ambiguous. The TCR originated in a boy less than two years old with a congenital heart defect. DNA of the CDR3: TGTGCCATACTAACATTAGACCCCACATGTGAAAAACTGTTTTTT. Translation gives CAILTLDPTCEKLFF.